These 15 T cell receptor delta chains came from one sample sequenced in a study of delta chain sequences of gamma delta T cells. TCRdb used CATT to re-call clones from the PCR reads. Among about 3,400 delta-chain clones listed, less than 75% were seen once. Sequenced: a tumor sample. The receptors were sampled from a human donor with breast cancer.

This clone occurred once. The junction departs from germline at one end; a sequencing error may be responsible. The chain carries TRDV2 and TRDJ3, with D possibly matching TRDD3 (6 bases). Germline V lookup: CDR1 GEAIGNYY, CDR2 EKD. CDR3 length equals 16 residues. The CDR3, as DNA: TGTGCCTGTGACTCATCTACGGACTGGGACACCGAAAAGATGATTTTC. Translation gives CACDSSTDWDTEKMIF.

As for this clone: Its ends do not fully match the called genes, so a read error is possible. The chain links TRDV2 to TRDJ1; TRDD3 is a possible D gene (5 bases). This CDR3 contains 16 residues. The germline V gene has CDR1 GEAIGNYY and CDR2 EKD. This CDR3 is CSCDTVSSAGARPYTF. CDR3 DNA: TGTTCCTGTGACACCGTGTCCAGTGCGGGGGCCCGACCTTACACCTTT.

A remark on this clone: An end of the junction differs from the germline gene, which may be a read error. The chain recombines TRDV2 with TRDJ1; tentatively, D is TRDD3 (5 bases). CDR3 size: 16 residues. Germline V lookup: CDR1 GEAIGNYY, CDR2 EKD. The DNA of the CDR3 is TGTGCCGGTGACTCATCTACCTCCTGGGACACCGAAAAAATGATCTTT. This encodes CAGDSSTSWDTEKMIF.

V and J are TRDV2 and TRDJ1; possibly TRDD3 for D (6 bases). Germline CDR1 reads GEAIGNYY; CDR2 reads EKD. The CDR3 contains 18 residues. The germline V and J ends were trimmed by 8 bases and 0 bases, with 27 bases remaining between them. The chain's CDR3 is CASVSREGDRGYTDKLIF. For the CDR3, the DNA is TGTGCCTCCGTCTCAAGGGAGGGGGACCGGGGTTACACCGATAAACTCATCTTT.

This chain links TRAV29/DV5 with TRDJ1; tentatively, D is TRDD3 (6 bases). This CDR3 contains 20 residues. Germline V gene data show CDR1 as NSMFDY and CDR2 as ISSIKDK. The CDR3 reads CACERVAREGDRGYTDKLIF. The CDR3 DNA reads as TGTGCTTGTGAGAGGGTGGCAAGGGAGGGGGACCGTGGGTACACCGATAAACTCATCTTT.

This clone was seen a single time. The chain couples TRDV2 to TRDJ1; D remains unclear. Germline lookup yields CDR1 GEAIGNYY and CDR2 EKD. V was pared by 2 bases and J by 6 bases, with 15 bases between. This CDR3 spans 14 amino acids. CDR3 nucleotides: TGTGCCTGTGACAACGTTGAACACGGATATAAACTCATCTTT. This codes for CACDNVEHGYKLIF.

Concerning this clone: The translation of this DNA and the TCRdb protein of a much larger clone differ at residue 15, probably owing to a read error; the protein shown here is translated from the DNA. The CDR3 protein is CACDTLGGGFWDTRKMFF. The CDR3 DNA is TGTGCCTGTGACACCCTTGGCGGGGGATTCTGGGACACCCGAAAGATGTTTTTC. J is TRDJ3 and V is TRDV2, with 7 bases matching TRDD3. This CDR3 is built from 18 residues. Germline values: CDR1 GEAIGNYY, CDR2 EKD.

As to this clone: TCRdb pairs this DNA with a much larger clone's protein that differs at residue 9, likely a read error; the protein shown was translated from the DNA. The chain couples TRDV2 to TRDJ3; D unresolved. Germline loops: CDR1 GEAIGNYY, CDR2 EKD. This CDR3 is built from 16 residues. This CDR3 reads CACDSSTSLDTRQMFF. The CDR3 DNA reads as TGTGCCTGTGACTCATCTACCTCCTTGGACACCCGACAGATGTTTTTC.

This clone was observed a handful of times. TCRdb assigns this DNA the protein of a much larger clone, which departs from its translation at residue 4; this likely reflects a read error, and the protein shown comes from translating the DNA. The J gene is TRDJ1, the V gene TRDV2; 9 bases fit TRDD3. CDR1 is GEAIGNYY and CDR2 is EKD in the germline V gene. The ends lost 5 bases at V and 0 bases at J; junction bases unmatched: 9. CDR3 length equals 16 residues. This chain's CDR3 is CACVPLGDPYTDKLIF. The CDR3 DNA sequence: TGTGCCTGTGTTCCACTGGGGGACCCGTACACCGATAAACTCATCTTT.

About this clone itself: The junction does not match germline at one end; this may be a read error. The CDR3 DNA reads TGTGCGTGTGGCAAGATTAAGGGTGATGGTCGCAGAACAGAAAAACTCATCTTT. Translating it yields CACGKIKGDGRRTEKLIF. The chain links TRDV2 to TRDJ2; D is unclear. The J call may be mistaken, given a closer DNA end match to TRDJ1. The CDR3 has 18 amino acids. CDR1 GEAIGNYY and CDR2 EKD come from the germline V gene.

In its sample, this clone ranks as large. The J gene is TRDJ1, the V gene TRDV2; 11 bases line up with TRDD3. With V trimmed by 0 bases and J by 4 bases, 18 bases remained unmatched. Germline V gives CDR1 GEAIGNYY, CDR2 EKD. The CDR3 consists of 20 residues. The CDR3 protein is CACDTVIWGIRSTSNDKLIF. The CDR3 bases are TGTGCCTGTGACACCGTAATATGGGGGATACGCTCTACCTCCAACGATAAACTCATCTTT.

Sample share makes this clone medium-sized. The protein TCRdb gives is from a much larger clone and does not agree with this DNA's translation at residue 11, likely a read error; the protein shown here comes from the DNA. This rearrangement joins TRDV2 to TRDJ1, with 7 bases lining up with TRDD3. The CDR3 loop spans 15 amino acids. Germline values: CDR1 GEAIGNYY, CDR2 EKD. The CDR3 DNA sequence: TGTGCCTGTGACCCAGTGGGGGAGGACACCAATAAACTCATCTTT. Translating gives CACDPVGEDTNKLIF.

The chain recombines TRDV2 with TRDJ1; 9 bases line up with TRDD3. With the DNA end fitting TRDJ2 better, the J assignment may be wrong. In germline, CDR1 is GEAIGNYY, CDR2 EKD. CDR3 length: 16 amino acids. CDR3 sequence: CACDPLGDPTTDNLFF. In DNA form, the CDR3 reads TGTGCCTGTGATCCACTGGGGGACCCTACCACCGATAACCTCTTCTTT.

Of note for this clone: A read error may produce the germline difference seen at one junction end. This chain joins TRDV2 and TRDJ1; D unresolved. Germline V gives CDR1 GEAIGNYY, CDR2 EKD. This CDR3 has 20 amino acids. Written as DNA, the CDR3 is TGTGCCGGTGACACCGTGTCAAGAGAGAGGGAGCGAACAAACACCGATAAACTCATCTTT. Protein sequence: CAGDTVSRERERTNTDKLIF.

The V and J genes are TRDV2 and TRDJ1; D unresolved. The length of the CDR3 is 20 residues. The germline gives CDR1 GEAIGNYY, CDR2 EKD. CDR3 nucleotides: TGTTCTTTTGTCATCGTGTCAATGGAGGGTGACCGACCTTACACCGATAAACTCATCTTT. Amino acids: CSFVIVSMEGDRPYTDKLIF.